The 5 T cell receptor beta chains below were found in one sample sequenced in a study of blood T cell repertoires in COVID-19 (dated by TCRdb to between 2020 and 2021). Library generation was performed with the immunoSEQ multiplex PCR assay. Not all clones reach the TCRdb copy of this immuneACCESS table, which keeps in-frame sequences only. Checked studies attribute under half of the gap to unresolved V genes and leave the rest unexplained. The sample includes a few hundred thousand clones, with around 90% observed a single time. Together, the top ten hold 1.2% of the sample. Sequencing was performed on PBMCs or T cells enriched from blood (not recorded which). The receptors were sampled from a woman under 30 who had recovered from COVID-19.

DNA for the CDR3: TGTGCCAGCAGTTACGAACGAGGACAGATCTACGAGCAGTACTTC. Amino acids: CASSYERGQIYEQYF. The chain carries TRBV6-5 and TRBJ2-7; TRBD1 is a possible D gene (6 bases). CDR3 length: 15 amino acids. Trimming stripped 2 bases from V and 3 bases from J, with 14 bases between. Germline values: CDR1 MNHEY, CDR2 SVGAGI.

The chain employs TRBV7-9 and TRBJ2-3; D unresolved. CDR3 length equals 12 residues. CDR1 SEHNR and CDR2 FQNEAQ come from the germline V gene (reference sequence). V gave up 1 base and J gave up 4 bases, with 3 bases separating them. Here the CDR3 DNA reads TGTGCCAGCAGCTTAGTCGCAGATACGCAGTATTTT. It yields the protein CASSLVADTQYF.

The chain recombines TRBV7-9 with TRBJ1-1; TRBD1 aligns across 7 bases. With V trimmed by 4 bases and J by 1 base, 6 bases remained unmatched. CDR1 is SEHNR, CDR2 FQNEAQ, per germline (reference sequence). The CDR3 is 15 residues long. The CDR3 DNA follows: TGTGCCAGCAGCTATTCGACAGGGAAGAACACTGAAGCTTTCTTT. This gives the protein CASSYSTGKNTEAFF.

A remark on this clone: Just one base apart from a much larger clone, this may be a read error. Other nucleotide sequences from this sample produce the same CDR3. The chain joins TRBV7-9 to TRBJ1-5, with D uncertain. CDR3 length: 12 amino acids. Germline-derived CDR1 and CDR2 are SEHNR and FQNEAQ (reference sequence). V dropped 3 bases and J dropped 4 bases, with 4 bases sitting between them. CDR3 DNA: TGTGCCAGCAGCTTCCCAAATCAGCCCCAGCATTTT. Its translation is CASSFPNQPQHF.

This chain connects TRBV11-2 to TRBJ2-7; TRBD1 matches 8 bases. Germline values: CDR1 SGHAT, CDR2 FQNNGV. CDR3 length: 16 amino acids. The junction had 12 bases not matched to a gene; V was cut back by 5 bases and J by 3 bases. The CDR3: CASSTRTGFGRYEQYF. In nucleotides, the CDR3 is TGTGCCAGCAGCACGCGGACAGGGTTTGGGCGCTACGAGCAGTACTTC.